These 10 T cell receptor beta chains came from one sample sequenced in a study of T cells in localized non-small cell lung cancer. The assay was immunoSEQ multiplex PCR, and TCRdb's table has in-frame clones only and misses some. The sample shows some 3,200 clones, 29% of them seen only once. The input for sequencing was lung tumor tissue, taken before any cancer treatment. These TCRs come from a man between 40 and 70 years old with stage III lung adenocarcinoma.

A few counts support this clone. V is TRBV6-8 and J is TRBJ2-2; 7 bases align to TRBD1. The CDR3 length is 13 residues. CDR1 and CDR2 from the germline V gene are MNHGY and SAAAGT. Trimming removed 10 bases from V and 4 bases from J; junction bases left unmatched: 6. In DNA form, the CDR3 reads TGTGCCATGGGACAGATTTCCACCGGGGAGCTGTTTTTT. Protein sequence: CAMGQISTGELFF.

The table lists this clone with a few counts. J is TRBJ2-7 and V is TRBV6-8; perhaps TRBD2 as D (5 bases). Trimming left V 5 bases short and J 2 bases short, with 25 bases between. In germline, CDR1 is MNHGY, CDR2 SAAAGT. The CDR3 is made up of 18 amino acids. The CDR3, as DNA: TGTGCCAGCAGTGACTACCCTCCCCCAAGGGTTACCCCCTACGAGCAGTACGTC. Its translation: CASSDYPPPRVTPYEQYV.

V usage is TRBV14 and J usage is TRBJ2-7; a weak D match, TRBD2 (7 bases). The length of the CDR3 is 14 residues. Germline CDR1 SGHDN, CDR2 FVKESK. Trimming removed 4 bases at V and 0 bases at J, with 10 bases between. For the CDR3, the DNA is TGTGCCAGCAGCCGGGGGGGCCTCTCCTACGAGCAGTACTTC. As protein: CASSRGGLSYEQYF.

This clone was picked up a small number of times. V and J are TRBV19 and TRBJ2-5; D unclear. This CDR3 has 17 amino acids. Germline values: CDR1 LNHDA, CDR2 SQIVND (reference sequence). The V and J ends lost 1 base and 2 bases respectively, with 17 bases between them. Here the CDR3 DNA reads TGTGCCAGTAGTATAGGGTTATTACAAGGCTTACAAGAGACCCAGTACTTC. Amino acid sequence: CASSIGLLQGLQETQYF.

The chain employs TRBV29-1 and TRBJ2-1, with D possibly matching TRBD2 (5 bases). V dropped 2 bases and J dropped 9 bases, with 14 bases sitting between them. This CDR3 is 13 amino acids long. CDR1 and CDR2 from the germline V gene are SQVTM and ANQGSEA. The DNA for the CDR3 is TGCAGCGTTGAACCCGGGGTGGGCGGTGAGCAGTTCTTC. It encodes CSVEPGVGGEQFF.

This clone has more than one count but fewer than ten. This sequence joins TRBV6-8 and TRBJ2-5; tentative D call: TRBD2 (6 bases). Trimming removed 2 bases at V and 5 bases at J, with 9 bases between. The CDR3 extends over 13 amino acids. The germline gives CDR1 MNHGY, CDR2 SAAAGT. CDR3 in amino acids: CASSYGGRETQYF. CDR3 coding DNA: TGTGCCAGCAGTTACGGGGGGAGGGAGACCCAGTACTTC.

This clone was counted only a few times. The CDR3 bases are TGTGCCAGTAGTATTTACAGGGGGAATCAGCCCCAGCATTTT. This codes for CASSIYRGNQPQHF. The chain couples TRBV19 to TRBJ1-5, with 8 bases that match TRBD1. Germline V gene sequence: CDR1 LNHDA, CDR2 SQIVND (reference sequence). The J segment lost 4 bases and the V segment lost 3 bases, leaving 2 bases of the junction unmatched. The length of the CDR3 is 14 residues. The entire variable domain, with the rest obtained from reference TRBV19 and TRBJ1-5, is as follows: DGGITQSPKYLFRKEGQNVTLSCEQNLNHDAMYWYRQDPGQGLRLIYYSQIVNDFQKGDIAEGYSVSREKKESFPLTVTSAQKNPTAFYLCASSIYRGNQPQHFGDGTRLSIL.

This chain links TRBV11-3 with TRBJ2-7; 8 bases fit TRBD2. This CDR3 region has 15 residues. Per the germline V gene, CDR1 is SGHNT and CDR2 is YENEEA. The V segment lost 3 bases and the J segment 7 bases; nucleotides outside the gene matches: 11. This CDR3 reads CASSFGTRFEGEQYF. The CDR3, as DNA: TGTGCCAGCAGCTTTGGGACTAGATTTGAAGGGGAGCAGTACTTC.

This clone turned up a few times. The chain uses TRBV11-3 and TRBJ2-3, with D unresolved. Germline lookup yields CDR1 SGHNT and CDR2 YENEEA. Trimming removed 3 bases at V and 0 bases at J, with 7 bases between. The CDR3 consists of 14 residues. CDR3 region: CASSLKGSTDTQYF. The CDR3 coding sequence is TGTGCCAGCAGCTTGAAAGGGAGCACAGATACGCAGTATTTT.

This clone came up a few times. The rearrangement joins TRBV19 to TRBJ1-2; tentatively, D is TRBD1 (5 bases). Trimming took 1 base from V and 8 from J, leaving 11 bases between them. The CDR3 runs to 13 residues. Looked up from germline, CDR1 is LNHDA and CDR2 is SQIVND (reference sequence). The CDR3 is CASSIGGTAGYTF. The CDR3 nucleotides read TGTGCCAGTAGTATAGGAGGGACGGCAGGCTACACCTTC.